These 15 T cell receptor beta chains were sequenced from one sample in a study of cytomegalovirus exposure and HLA in healthy donors. A multiplex PCR was run with 60 Vbeta primers and 13 Jbeta primers. The protocol was immunoSEQ multiplex PCR, while the TCRdb copy is restricted to in-frame clones and leaves out a portion. The sample yields about 130,000 clones, roughly 80% seen once. Input material: PBMCs. The source of these receptors is a boy aged 5-17 years in good health and CMV-seronegative.

The chain carries TRBV6-5 and TRBJ2-7, with D possibly TRBD2 on 6 matching bases. This CDR3 is 16 amino acids long. Trimming left V 4 bases short and J 0 bases short, with 16 bases between. Germline lookup yields CDR1 MNHEY and CDR2 SVGAGI. CDR3 loop: CASSSSSGRSSYEQYF. The CDR3 DNA reads as TGTGCCAGCAGTTCTTCCTCAGGGAGGAGCTCCTACGAGCAGTACTTC.

This clone was detected a few times. The chain carries TRBV9 and TRBJ1-1; D might be TRBD1 (5 bases). Germline V lookup: CDR1 SGDLS, CDR2 YYNGEE. V lost 0 bases to trimming and J lost 1 base, with 10 bases between them. The CDR3 runs to 15 residues. The CDR3 reads CASSVEAGPNTEAFF. DNA for the CDR3: TGTGCCAGCAGCGTAGAAGCGGGGCCGAACACTGAAGCTTTCTTT.

There are a few counts of this clone. This chain uses TRBV30 with TRBJ1-3; 9 bases align to TRBD1. CDR1 and CDR2 from the germline V gene are GTSNPN and SVGIG (reference sequence). After removal of 0 bases from V and 0 bases from J, the junction contained 3 bases not matched to a gene. The CDR3 spans 16 residues. The CDR3 loop is CAWSVWDRDSGNTIYF. CDR3 nucleotides: TGTGCCTGGAGTGTATGGGACAGGGACTCTGGAAACACCATATATTTT.

The chain employs TRBV27 and TRBJ2-1; 9 nucleotides line up with TRBD2. Trimming cost V 6 bases and J 1 base; bases outside gene matches: 13. The CDR3 spans 18 residues. In germline, CDR1 is MNHEY, CDR2 SMNVEV (reference sequence). Here the CDR3 DNA reads TGTGCCAGCAGAGACTTGGCCGGCGGGAGGGGGTCCTACAATGAGCAGTTCTTC. The encoded protein is CASRDLAGGRGSYNEQFF.

As regards this clone: Other DNA sequences in this specimen translate into the identical CDR3. The chain joins TRBV19 to TRBJ1-1; 7 nucleotides agree with TRBD1. The CDR3 is 13 amino acids. J gave up 5 bases and V 2 bases, and 2 bases lay outside the gene matches. Germline assignment: CDR1 LNHDA and CDR2 SQIVND (reference sequence). CDR3 DNA sequence: TGTGCCAGTAGTATACAGGGGGGAACTGAAGCTTTCTTT. Residues: CASSIQGGTEAFF.

In this sample, this clone turned up once. The chain combines TRBV6-5 with TRBJ2-2, with a tentative D call TRBD2 (6 bases). This CDR3 contains 14 residues. Germline V gives CDR1 MNHEY, CDR2 SVGAGI. V shed 7 bases and J shed 5 bases, with 14 bases lying between them. Written as DNA, the CDR3 is TGTGCCAGCAACCGGGGGACGGGAACCGGGGAGCTGTTTTTT. It encodes CASNRGTGTGELFF.

This chain links TRBV9 with TRBJ2-5; D uncertain. Germline V gene data show CDR1 as SGDLS and CDR2 as YYNGEE. The CDR3 covers 11 residues. Trimming shortened V by 3 bases and J by 3 bases, and 3 bases separated the two germline ends. This CDR3 is CASSAEETQYF. The CDR3 region has the DNA TGTGCCAGCAGCGCAGAAGAGACCCAGTACTTC.

V usage is TRBV4-3 and J usage is TRBJ2-7; D might be TRBD1 (6 bases). With 0 bases removed from V and 5 bases from J, the gap between germline ends came to 14 bases. Germline values: CDR1 LGHNA, CDR2 YSLEER. The CDR3 length is 15 residues. The CDR3 DNA reads as TGCGCCAGCAGCCAAGAAGGAGGACAGATCCACGAGCAGTACTTC. Translated: CASSQEGGQIHEQYF.

The CDR3 region has the DNA TGTGCCAGCAGCTTGTTCCGGGAGGATGGGGAGACCCAGTACTTC. Translation: CASSLFREDGETQYF. The rearrangement links TRBV7-9 to TRBJ2-5; 7 bases fit TRBD2. Germline loops: CDR1 SEHNR, CDR2 FQNEAQ (reference sequence). This CDR3 has 15 amino acids. J gave up 5 bases and V 3 bases, and 9 bases lay outside the gene matches.

This chain connects TRBV27 to TRBJ2-3; 10 bases agree with TRBD2. The J segment lost 2 bases and the V segment lost 6 bases, leaving 8 bases of the junction unmatched. This CDR3 comprises 16 residues. Germline CDR1 and CDR2: MNHEY and SMNVEV (reference sequence). CDR3 bases: TGTGCCAGCAGCGTCTCTAGCGGGAGTAACACAGATACGCAGTATTTT. It encodes CASSVSSGSNTDTQYF.

With respect to this clone: At the DNA level, this CDR3 is encoded by other sequences in the same sample as well. The rearrangement joins TRBV27 to TRBJ2-7, with a tentative D call TRBD1 (5 bases). Germline V gene sequence: CDR1 MNHEY, CDR2 SMNVEV (reference sequence). This CDR3 has 13 residues. The V gene lost 2 bases and the J gene lost 4 bases, with 9 bases spanning the gap. CDR3 nucleotide sequence: TGTGCCAGCAGTTTAGGGGCAGGATACGAGCAGTACTTC. This encodes CASSLGAGYEQYF.

The chain has TRBV5-6 and TRBJ2-1, with 9 bases lining up with TRBD1. Unmatched junction bases numbered 7, after V lost 0 bases and J lost 9 bases. The CDR3 has 15 amino acids. Germline CDR1 and CDR2: SGHDT and YYEEEE. The CDR3 nucleotides read TGTGCCAGCAGCTTGGGGGGGGACAGGGAGCGTGAGCAGTTCTTC. Translating it yields CASSLGGDREREQFF.

This chain uses TRBV13 with TRBJ1-2; 7 bases fit TRBD1. CDR3 length equals 12 residues. Unmatched junction bases numbered 4, after V lost 4 bases and J lost 8 bases. The V gene's germline CDR1 is PRHDT and CDR2 FYEKMQ (reference sequence). CDR3 region: CASSYTGEGYTF. DNA for the CDR3: TGTGCCAGCAGCTATACAGGGGAGGGCTACACCTTC.

Here the CDR3 DNA reads TGCGCCAGCAGCCACCGAACGGGAGCGGGAGGAATGAAATCCTACAATGAGCAGTTCTTC. Protein sequence: CASSHRTGAGGMKSYNEQFF. The chain has TRBV4-3 and TRBJ2-1; 9 bases line up with TRBD2. V lost 3 bases to trimming and J lost 1 base; unmatched junction nucleotides: 16. The CDR3 covers 20 residues. Germline V gene data show CDR1 as LGHNA and CDR2 as YSLEER.

The chain uses TRBV7-3 and TRBJ2-5; D perhaps matches TRBD2 (6 bases). The CDR3 sequence is 14 residues long. V lost 0 bases, J lost 5 bases, and 10 bases lay in between. Germline CDR1 and CDR2: SGHTA and FQGTGA. CDR3 coding DNA: TGTGCCAGCAGCTTAACGGGACTCCCCGAGACCCAGTACTTC. Protein product: CASSLTGLPETQYF.